Included here is one T cell receptor beta chain sequence, with context. V was clipped by 6 bases and J by 11 bases, with 16 bases between them. The length of the CDR3 is 11 residues. The germline V gene encodes CDR1 DFQATT and CDR2 SNEGSKA (reference sequence). This entry is derived from a study of shared clonotypes between healthy human individuals. Sequencing used immunoSEQ multiplex PCR; TCRdb keeps in-frame clones, though not all of them. The sample carries 400,000 to 600,000 clones, roughly 85% recorded once. The chain combines TRBV20-1 with TRBJ1-1, with D possibly being TRBD1 (5 bases). The TCR sequence derives from a woman aged 40 to 50 in good health. Some clones in this sample may be carry-over from other donors' samples. Sequencing was done on a sample of PBMCs. The CDR3 bases are TGCAGTGCCGCGCCACCGCGGGGGGCTTTCTTT. Protein product: CSAAPPRGAFF.